Below, 9 T cell receptor beta chains from the same sample are listed, as sequenced in a study of blood T cell repertoires in COVID-19. Using immunoSEQ multiplex PCR, the repertoire was profiled, and TCRdb retains in-frame clones only, with some absent. Of a few hundred thousand clones in the sample, 75% to 90% were seen once. The sample taken for sequencing was PBMCs or T cells enriched from blood (not recorded which). Every receptor here comes from a woman between 40 and 50 years old who had recovered from COVID-19.

This chain links TRBV10-3 with TRBJ2-5; 7 bases agree with TRBD1. The CDR3 spans 12 residues. CDR1 and CDR2 from the germline V gene are ENHRY and SYGVKD. V lost 6 bases to trimming and J lost 5 bases; unmatched junction nucleotides: 3. This CDR3 is CAISGQEETQYF. CDR3 in DNA: TGTGCCATCAGCGGACAGGAGGAGACCCAGTACTTC.

The J gene is TRBJ1-2, the V gene TRBV2; D unresolved. The CDR3 covers 13 residues. The V gene's germline CDR1 is SNHLY and CDR2 FYNNEI. Trimming took off 6 bases at V and 8 bases at J, with 16 bases between the two ends. CDR3: CASSLDNRMGYTF. CDR3 nucleotides: TGTGCCAGCAGCCTCGACAATCGGATGGGCTACACCTTC.

The chain couples TRBV7-2 to TRBJ2-1; possible D gene TRBD2, 6 bases. CDR1 is SGHTA, CDR2 FQGNSA, per germline. With 1 base removed from V and 5 bases from J, the gap between germline ends came to 12 bases. The CDR3 consists of 15 residues. The CDR3 bases are TGTGCCAGCAGCTTAGATACGAGCGGGCACAATGAGCAGTTCTTC. It codes for CASSLDTSGHNEQFF. Supplemented by reference TRBV7-2 and TRBJ2-1, the full variable domain reads GAGVSQSPSNKVTEKGKDVELRCDPISGHTALYWYRQSLGQGLEFLIYFQGNSAPDKSGLPSDRFSAERTGGSVSTLTIQRTQQEDSAVYLCASSLDTSGHNEQFFGPGTRLTVL.

As regards this clone: Other nucleotide sequences in the sample specify the same CDR3. This sequence joins TRBV12-3 or TRBV12-4 and TRBJ2-3, with D unclear. The V end lost 6 bases, the J end lost 2 bases, and 3 bases lay between the germline ends. The CDR3 sequence is 11 residues long. The CDR3 loop reads CASSLTDTQYF. CDR3 bases: TGTGCCAGCAGCCTCACAGATACGCAGTATTTT.

The CDR3 DNA reads TGTGCCAGCAGCGCCATGGGCTGGAACACTGAAGCTTTCTTT. It yields the protein CASSAMGWNTEAFF. The chain is built from TRBV5-8 and TRBJ1-1, with D unresolved. The germline gives CDR1 SGHTS, CDR2 YDEGEE. The CDR3 runs to 14 residues. Trimming shortened V by 4 bases and J by 1 base, and 11 bases separated the two germline ends.

This rearrangement joins TRBV10-2 to TRBJ1-1, with D possibly being TRBD1 (6 bases). The germline V and J ends were trimmed by 0 bases and 5 bases, with 19 bases remaining between them. The V gene's germline CDR1 is WSHSY and CDR2 SAAADI. This CDR3 is built from 17 residues. The CDR3 DNA reads TGCGCCAGCAGTGAGTCCCCCGGGGGGCAGGGTGTGACTGAAGCTTTCTTT. Protein: CASSESPGGQGVTEAFF.

Written as DNA, the CDR3 is TGTGCCAGCAGTTCTGACAGGGGGAGGCGCCCCTACGAGCAGTACTTC. Translated: CASSSDRGRRPYEQYF. This chain uses TRBV27 with TRBJ2-7; 9 bases map to TRBD1. V dropped 4 bases and J dropped 2; count of bases not matched to a gene: 9. Germline CDR1 and CDR2: MNHEY and SMNVEV (reference sequence). This CDR3 region has 16 residues.

The rearrangement uses TRBV6-2 or TRBV6-3 and TRBJ2-2; maybe TRBD1 (6 bases). Trimming took off 2 bases at V and 7 bases at J, with 11 bases between the two ends. Germline CDR1 is MNHEY and CDR2 is SVGEGT. The CDR3 covers 14 residues. The CDR3 spells CASSYMGADGELFF. CDR3 DNA: TGTGCCAGCAGTTACATGGGGGCTGACGGGGAGCTGTTTTTT.

V usage is TRBV6-6 and J usage is TRBJ2-1, with a tentative D call TRBD2 (6 bases). The CDR3 consists of 15 residues. Germline V gene lookup returns CDR1 MNHNY and CDR2 SVGAGI (reference sequence). V shed 4 bases and J shed 7 bases, with 17 bases lying between them. DNA of the CDR3: TGTGCCAGCAGTTCCCCCTTGACTAGGACGAATGAGCAGTTCTTC. Protein: CASSSPLTRTNEQFF.